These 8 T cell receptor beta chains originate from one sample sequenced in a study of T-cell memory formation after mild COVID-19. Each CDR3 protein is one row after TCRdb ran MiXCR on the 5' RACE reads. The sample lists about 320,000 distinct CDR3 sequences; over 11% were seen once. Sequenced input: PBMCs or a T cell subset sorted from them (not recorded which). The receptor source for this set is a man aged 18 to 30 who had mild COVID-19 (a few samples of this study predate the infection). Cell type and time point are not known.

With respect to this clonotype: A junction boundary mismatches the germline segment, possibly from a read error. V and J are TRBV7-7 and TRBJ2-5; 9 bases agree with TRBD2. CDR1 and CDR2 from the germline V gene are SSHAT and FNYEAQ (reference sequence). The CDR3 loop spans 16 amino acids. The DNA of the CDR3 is TGTGCTAGCAGCAGAGGGTCTAGCGGGGTTTGGGAGACCCAGTACTTC. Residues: CASSRGSSGVWETQYF. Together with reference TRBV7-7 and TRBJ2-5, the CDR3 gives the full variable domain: GAGVSQSPRYKVTKRGQDVTLRCDPISSHATLYWYQQALGQGPEFLTYFNYEAQPDKSGLPSDRFSAERPEGSISTLTIQRTEQRDSAMYRCASSRGSSGVWETQYFGPGTRLLVL.

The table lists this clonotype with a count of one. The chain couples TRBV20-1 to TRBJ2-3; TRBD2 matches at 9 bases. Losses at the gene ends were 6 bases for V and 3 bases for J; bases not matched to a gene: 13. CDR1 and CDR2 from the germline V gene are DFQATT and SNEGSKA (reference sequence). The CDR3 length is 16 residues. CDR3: CSATKLSGGATDTQYF. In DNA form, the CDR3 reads TGCAGTGCAACGAAACTTAGCGGGGGTGCGACAGATACGCAGTATTTT.

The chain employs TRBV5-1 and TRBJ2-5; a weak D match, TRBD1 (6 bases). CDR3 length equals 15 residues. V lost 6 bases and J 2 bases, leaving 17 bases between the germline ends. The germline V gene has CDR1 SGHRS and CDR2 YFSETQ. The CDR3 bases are TGCGCCAGCACCTTCCTACAGGGTGGGCAAGAGACCCAGTACTTC. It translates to CASTFLQGGQETQYF.

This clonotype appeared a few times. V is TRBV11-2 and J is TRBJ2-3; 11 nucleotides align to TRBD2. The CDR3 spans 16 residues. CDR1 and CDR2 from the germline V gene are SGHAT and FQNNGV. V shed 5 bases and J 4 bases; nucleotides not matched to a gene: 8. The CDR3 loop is CASSDSGGASADTQYF. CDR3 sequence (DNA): TGTGCCAGCAGCGATAGCGGGGGGGCGTCCGCAGATACGCAGTATTTT.

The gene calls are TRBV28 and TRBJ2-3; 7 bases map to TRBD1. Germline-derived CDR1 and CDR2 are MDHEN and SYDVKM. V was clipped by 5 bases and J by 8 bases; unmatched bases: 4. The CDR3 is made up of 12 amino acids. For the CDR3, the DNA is TGTGCCAGCAGTAAGGACAGGTTTACGCAGTATTTT. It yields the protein CASSKDRFTQYF.

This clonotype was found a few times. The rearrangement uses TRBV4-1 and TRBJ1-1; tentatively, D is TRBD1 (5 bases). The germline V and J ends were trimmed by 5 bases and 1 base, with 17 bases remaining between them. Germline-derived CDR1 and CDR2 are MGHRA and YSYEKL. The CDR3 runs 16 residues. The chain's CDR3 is CASSRQTFPTNTEAFF. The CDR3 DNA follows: TGCGCCAGCAGCAGACAGACCTTTCCTACGAACACTGAAGCTTTCTTT.

The CDR3 sequence: CASSQGPEETQYF. The CDR3 DNA reads TGCGCCAGCAGCCAGGGACCAGAAGAGACCCAGTACTTC. The V gene is TRBV4-3, the J gene TRBJ2-5; D may match TRBD1 or TRBD2 (5 bases each). The CDR3 totals 13 residues. Germline V gene lookup returns CDR1 LGHNA and CDR2 YSLEER. The V end was cut by 3 bases, the J end by 3 bases, with 8 bases between.

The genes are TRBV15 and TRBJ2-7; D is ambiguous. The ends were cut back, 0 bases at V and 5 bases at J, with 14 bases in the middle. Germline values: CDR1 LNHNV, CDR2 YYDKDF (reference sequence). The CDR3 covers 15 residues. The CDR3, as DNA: TGTGCCACCAGCAGAGATAGGTTCCAGTTTAACGAGCAGTACGTC. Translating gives CATSRDRFQFNEQYV.